Following are 14 T cell receptor beta chains from one sample sequenced in a study of blood T cell repertoires in COVID-19. The table came from immunoSEQ multiplex PCR; TCRdb's copy has only in-frame clones and leaves some out. The sample carries 95,000 to 100,000 clones, 82% recorded once. Material: peripheral blood. The source of these receptors is a man in his 70s with acute or convalescent COVID-19.

This chain links TRBV3-1 (or the pseudogene TRBV3-2) with TRBJ2-5; weak D call: TRBD2 (5 bases). Trimming took 3 bases from V and 5 from J, leaving 7 bases between them. CDR3 size: 12 residues. Germline V gene lookup returns CDR1 LGHDT and CDR2 YNNKEL (reference sequence). CDR3 coding DNA: TGTGCCAGCAGCCACACGGGGGAGACCCAGTACTTC. Its protein is CASSHTGETQYF.

This rearrangement joins TRBV10-3 to TRBJ2-1; TRBD2 agrees at 7 bases. V shed 0 bases, J shed 10 bases, and the junction held 6 bases outside the gene matches. CDR1 and CDR2 (germline): ENHRY, SYGVKD. This CDR3 has 14 amino acids. The CDR3 bases are TGTGCCATCAGTGAGTCGGGGACTAAACCCGAGCAGTTCTTC. Its translation: CAISESGTKPEQFF.

The rearrangement uses TRBV28 and TRBJ2-7, with D possibly matching TRBD2 (5 bases). Per germline, CDR1 MDHEN and CDR2 SYDVKM. This CDR3 contains 14 residues. Trimming left V 5 bases short and J 9 bases short, with 20 bases between. The CDR3 DNA sequence: TGTGCCAGCAGTCCGGAAGTGCTTACCGAGGGGCAGTACTTC. This sequence encodes CASSPEVLTEGQYF.

This chain uses TRBV28 with TRBJ1-1, with D unresolved. The CDR3 sequence is 14 residues long. V was cut by 7 bases and J by 4 bases, with 16 bases left in between. CDR1 MDHEN and CDR2 SYDVKM come from the germline V gene. The CDR3 protein is CASNVPPWATEAFF. The CDR3 DNA is TGTGCCAGCAATGTCCCCCCATGGGCCACTGAAGCTTTCTTT.

V and J are TRBV27 and TRBJ1-6; perhaps TRBD1 as D (5 bases). V was shortened by 2 bases and J by 14 bases, with 19 bases between the two germline ends. The CDR3 length is 15 residues. Germline V gene data show CDR1 as MNHEY and CDR2 as SMNVEV (reference sequence). The CDR3 loop is CASSLGQGSGWTLHF. CDR3 coding DNA: TGTGCCAGCAGTTTAGGGCAGGGTAGCGGTTGGACCCTCCACTTT.

The chain has TRBV28 and TRBJ2-1; 7 bases align to TRBD1. The CDR3 covers 14 residues. The germline V gene encodes CDR1 MDHEN and CDR2 SYDVKM. Germline trimming cut 11 bases from V and 4 bases from J; bases unmatched to any gene: 11. The CDR3 DNA reads as TGTGCCGTCGACCAAGACAGGGAGTACAATGAGCAGTTCTTC. It translates to CAVDQDREYNEQFF.

This clone was counted a few times. The rearrangement uses TRBV6-5 and TRBJ1-2; 8 bases agree with TRBD1. Germline V gene sequence: CDR1 MNHEY, CDR2 SVGAGI. The CDR3 is 12 amino acids. J lost 9 bases, V lost 5 bases, and 5 bases had no gene match. The CDR3: CASSPGQGRYTF. The CDR3 nucleotides are TGTGCCAGCAGTCCCGGACAGGGACGCTACACCTTC.

In its sample, this clone is medium-sized. The chain recombines TRBV6-2 or TRBV6-3 with TRBJ2-1, with a tentative D call TRBD2 (5 bases). Germline CDR1 is MNHEY and CDR2 is SVGEGT. The CDR3 runs 14 residues. The germline V and J ends were trimmed by 6 bases and 6 bases, with 15 bases remaining between them. This CDR3 is CASSPWERPNEQFF. DNA of the CDR3: TGTGCCAGCAGCCCCTGGGAGCGACCCAATGAGCAGTTCTTC.

The genes are TRBV7-9 and TRBJ2-5; 9 nucleotides match TRBD2. V lost 5 bases to trimming and J lost 3 bases; unmatched junction nucleotides: 7. Looked up from germline, CDR1 is SEHNR and CDR2 is FQNEAQ (reference sequence). The CDR3 spans 15 residues. The CDR3 sequence is CASSTRGGAKETQYF. DNA for the CDR3: TGTGCCAGCAGCACCCGCGGGGGGGCAAAAGAGACCCAGTACTTC.

The V gene is TRBV5-1, the J gene TRBJ2-1; 11 nucleotides agree with TRBD2. The CDR3 loop spans 14 amino acids. The germline V gene encodes CDR1 SGHRS and CDR2 YFSETQ. The V and J ends lost 5 bases and 7 bases, in that order; junction bases with no gene match: 5. In DNA form, the CDR3 reads TGCGCCAGCAGACTGGGACTAGCGGCAAATGAGCAGTTCTTC. Translation gives CASRLGLAANEQFF.

The V and J genes are TRBV7-8 and TRBJ2-1, with 8 bases aligning to TRBD2. After removal of 1 base from V and 7 bases from J, the junction contained 9 bases not matched to a gene. The CDR3 runs to 16 residues. Germline V CDR1 and CDR2: SGHVS, FQNEAQ. CDR3 DNA: TGTGCCAGCAGCTTAGACTCGGGAGGGGGTCGGAATGAGCAGTTCTTC. It encodes CASSLDSGGGRNEQFF.

This clone was found many times. V is TRBV24-1 and J is TRBJ1-5, with 9 bases aligning to TRBD1. The CDR3 contains 14 residues. Germline-derived CDR1 and CDR2 are KGHDR and SFDVKD. The V segment lost 9 bases and the J segment 4 bases; nucleotides outside the gene matches: 6. The CDR3 nucleotides are TGTGCCACCCAGAACAGGGGGCTGAATCAGCCCCAGCATTTT. Translated, it gives CATQNRGLNQPQHF.

The rearrangement links TRBV19 to TRBJ2-7, with D perhaps matching TRBD2 (6 bases). Germline V gene sequence: CDR1 LNHDA, CDR2 SQIVND (reference sequence). The CDR3 covers 14 residues. The V end lost 4 bases, the J end lost 2 bases, and 12 bases lay between the germline ends. CDR3 DNA: TGTGCCAGTAGTACCCGGGACTTTGCCTACGAGCAGTACTTC. Residues: CASSTRDFAYEQYF.

V usage is TRBV6-1 and J usage is TRBJ1-1; no firm D call. V dropped 3 bases and J dropped 1 base, with 6 bases sitting between them. This CDR3 has 13 amino acids. Germline-derived CDR1 and CDR2 are MNHNS and SASEGT. The CDR3 loop reads CASSDYGNTEAFF. DNA for the CDR3: TGTGCCAGCAGTGATTACGGGAACACTGAAGCTTTCTTT.